These T cell receptor beta chains were read from a single sample in a study of CD8 T cells in Susac syndrome. TCRdb used MiXCR to reprocess the immunoSEQ multiplex PCR reads, holding one entry per CDR3 protein. The data contain 200,000 to 250,000 distinct CDR3 sequences, approximately 90% of them singletons. Sequences were obtained from CD8+ T cells from PBMCs. The receptors originated from a human donor with multiple sclerosis. The CDR3 runs from the conserved cysteine through the conserved F or W. A D gene is named only where the DNA matches it firmly. A row's size may be missing; if present it is once, few, many or a size class.

clone size	CDR3 length	D gene	V gene	J gene	CDR3 protein	CDR3 DNA
.	14	TRBD1	TRBV12-3/TRBV12-4	TRBJ2-7	CASSPGQRYYEQYF	TGTGCCAGCAGCCCGGGACAGCGGTACTACGAGCAGTACTTC
.	15	TRBD1	TRBV6-4	TRBJ2-1	CASSLRSGQYNEQFF	TGTGCCAGCAGTCTACGATCGGGACAGTACAATGAGCAGTTCTTC
few	14	TRBD2	TRBV15	TRBJ2-7	CATSRTSGSYEQYF	TGTGCCACCAGCCGGACTAGCGGCTCCTACGAGCAGTACTTC
.	12	.	TRBV29-1	TRBJ2-7	CSVVSENYEQYF	TGCAGCGTTGTGTCAGAAAACTACGAGCAGTACTTC
once	15	.	TRBV15	TRBJ2-3	CATSPTRGAGNTQYF	TGTGCCACCAGCCCCACTCGGGGGGCGGGAAATACGCAGTATTTT
.	12	TRBD1	TRBV5-1	TRBJ1-2	CASSAGTDGYTF	TGCGCCAGCAGCGCCGGGACAGATGGCTACACCTTC
.	13	.	TRBV20-1	TRBJ2-7	CSARPGSSYEQYF	TGCAGTGCTAGGCCAGGGAGCTCCTACGAGCAGTACTTC
once	14	TRBD2	TRBV20-1	TRBJ2-3	CSAPGDYRTDTQYF	TGCAGTGCCCCCGGGGACTACCGCACAGATACGCAGTATTTT
.	14	TRBD2	TRBV9	TRBJ2-7	CASSGSGSDYEQYF	TGTGCCAGCAGCGGTAGCGGGAGTGACTACGAGCAGTACTTC
.	14	.	TRBV7-9	TRBJ2-7	CASSFTGSEYEQYF	TGTGCCAGCAGCTTTACCGGGAGTGAGTACGAGCAGTACTTC
.	16	.	TRBV7-8	TRBJ2-7	CASSPFRGDRSYEQYF	TGTGCCAGCAGCCCATTTCGTGGCGACCGCTCCTACGAGCAGTACTTC
.	15	TRBD1	TRBV5-1	TRBJ2-5	CASSITDRVKETQYF	TGCGCCAGCAGCATTACGGACAGGGTTAAGGAGACCCAGTACTTC
.	14	.	TRBV15	TRBJ1-5	CATSHVRGYQPQHF	TGTGCCACCAGCCACGTTCGGGGATATCAGCCCCAGCATTTT
.	16	.	TRBV5-6	TRBJ2-5	CASSSAGNGRQETQYF	TGTGCCAGCAGCTCGGCGGGGAATGGCCGGCAAGAGACCCAGTACTTC
.	14	.	TRBV19	TRBJ1-1	CASSPWTASAEAFF	TGTGCCAGTAGTCCGTGGACAGCATCGGCTGAAGCTTTCTTT
.	14	.	TRBV9	TRBJ2-1	CASSVSERLNEQFF	TGTGCCAGCAGCGTATCTGAGAGGCTTAATGAGCAGTTCTTC
.	13	TRBD1	TRBV19	TRBJ1-6	CASTRGRGSPLHF	TGTGCCAGTACCAGGGGGCGAGGATCACCCCTCCACTTT
.	22	.	TRBV6-2/TRBV6-3	TRBJ2-2	CASNRENLRELIISSNTGELFF	TGTGCCAGCAACAGGGAAAATCTTCGGGAGCTTATAATCTCTTCGAACACCGGGGAGCTGTTTTTT
.	16	TRBD1	TRBV28	TRBJ1-1	CASSSWGTGTGIEAFF	TGTGCCAGCAGTTCTTGGGGGACGGGGACAGGTATCGAAGCTTTCTTT
.	14	.	TRBV7-6	TRBJ1-5	CASSPRVADQPQHF	TGTGCCAGCAGCCCACGAGTGGCTGATCAGCCCCAGCATTTT
.	12	.	TRBV20-1	TRBJ2-7	CSAPDGMGEQYF	TGCAGTGCCCCGGACGGGATGGGCGAGCAGTACTTC
.	11	.	TRBV24-1	TRBJ2-5	CATGHQETQYF	TGTGCCACCGGACATCAAGAGACCCAGTACTTC
.	15	TRBD2	TRBV4-3	TRBJ2-7	CASSQDRLAGDEQYF	TGCGCCAGCAGCCAAGATCGTCTAGCGGGTGACGAGCAGTACTTC
.	14	.	TRBV4-1	TRBJ1-5	CASSQATDNQPQHF	TGCGCCAGCAGCCAAGCGACAGACAATCAGCCCCAGCATTTT
.	15	.	TRBV19	TRBJ2-2	CASTPSLGGAEELFF	TGTGCCAGTACGCCCTCACTTGGGGGAGCGGAGGAGCTGTTTTTT
.	16	TRBD2	TRBV6-1	TRBJ2-5	CASRGGLAGPQETQYF	TGTGCCAGCAGGGGGGGACTAGCGGGGCCCCAAGAGACCCAGTACTTC
.	15	TRBD1	TRBV27	TRBJ2-7	CASSLSGQGAFEQYF	TGTGCCAGCAGTTTATCGGGGCAGGGGGCCTTCGAGCAGTACTTC
.	15	TRBD2	TRBV12-3/TRBV12-4	TRBJ2-5	CASSSTSGGWETQYF	TGTGCCAGCAGTTCGACTAGCGGGGGATGGGAGACCCAGTACTTC
.	14	.	TRBV9	TRBJ2-1	CASNPSPGYNEQFF	TGTGCCAGCAATCCTTCCCCGGGATACAATGAGCAGTTCTTC
.	12	.	TRBV5-6	TRBJ2-7	CASSLGQSEQYF	TGTGCCAGCAGCTTGGGACAGAGCGAGCAGTACTTC
few	12	.	TRBV28	TRBJ2-7	CATRGDSYEQYF	TGTGCCACTCGCGGGGACTCCTACGAGCAGTACTTC
.	13	.	TRBV4-3	TRBJ2-2	CASSQDLTGELFF	TGCGCCAGCAGCCAAGACTTGACCGGGGAGCTGTTTTTT
.	15	.	TRBV7-2	TRBJ2-5	CASSSSWDYQETQYF	TGTGCCAGCAGTTCTTCCTGGGACTACCAAGAGACCCAGTACTTC
.	16	.	TRBV6-2/TRBV6-3	TRBJ2-3	CASSYEGSGSGDTQYF	TGTGCCAGCAGTTACGAGGGGTCAGGGAGCGGAGATACGCAGTATTTT
.	16	TRBD1	TRBV7-9	TRBJ2-2	CASSFPGQGGTGELFF	TGTGCCAGCAGCTTCCCCGGACAGGGAGGAACCGGGGAGCTGTTTTTT
once	14	.	TRBV13	TRBJ2-5	CASSLVRSGETQYF	TGTGCCAGCAGCTTAGTAAGGTCAGGGGAGACCCAGTACTTC
.	16	.	TRBV14	TRBJ2-3	CASSQVEPVITDTQYF	TGTGCCAGCAGCCAAGTCGAACCCGTAATCACAGATACGCAGTATTTT
.	14	.	TRBV3-1	TRBJ2-7	CASSPGIPSYEQYF	TGTGCCAGCAGCCCGGGAATCCCCTCCTACGAGCAGTACTTC
.	14	.	TRBV12-3/TRBV12-4	TRBJ2-7	CASSLNPSSYEQYF	TGTGCCAGCAGTTTGAACCCTAGCAGCTACGAGCAGTACTTC
.	16	.	TRBV9	TRBJ2-5	CASSVGGRPSQETQYF	TGTGCCAGCAGCGTAGGGGGGCGGCCAAGCCAAGAGACCCAGTACTTC
.	16	TRBD1	TRBV6-2/TRBV6-3	TRBJ2-7	CASSDYGQGFPYEQYF	TGTGCCAGCAGTGACTACGGACAGGGGTTTCCCTACGAGCAGTACTTC
.	12	.	TRBV4-3	TRBJ1-3	CASSQAENTIYF	TGCGCCAGCAGCCAAGCAGAAAACACCATATATTTT
.	13	.	TRBV20-1	TRBJ1-2	CSARDEANYGYTF	TGCAGTGCTAGAGATGAGGCTAACTATGGCTACACCTTC
.	15	.	TRBV12-5	TRBJ2-6	CASGHTGSGANVLTF	TGTGCTAGTGGACACACAGGTTCTGGGGCCAACGTCCTGACTTTC
once	16	.	TRBV13	TRBJ2-1	CASSLEPPNTRRVQFF	TGTGCCAGCAGCTTAGAACCCCCTAATACCAGACGAGTGCAGTTCTTC
.	14	.	TRBV3-1	TRBJ2-7	CASSQDGRYDEQYF	TGTGCCAGCAGCCAAGACGGGAGATACGACGAGCAGTACTTC
once	15	.	TRBV5-6	TRBJ1-5	CASSTSGYGNQPQHF	TGTGCCAGCAGCACTTCAGGGTATGGCAATCAGCCCCAGCATTTT
.	14	.	TRBV5-6	TRBJ1-4	CASSLGRREEKLFF	TGTGCCAGCAGCTTGGGGCGACGGGAGGAAAAACTGTTTTTT
few	17	.	TRBV4-1	TRBJ2-7	CASSQDGDSVQTYEQYF	TGCGCCAGCAGCCAAGATGGGGATTCGGTTCAAACCTACGAGCAGTACTTC
.	15	TRBD2	TRBV11-2	TRBJ2-7	CASSFGLAEGYEQYF	TGTGCCAGCAGCTTTGGACTAGCGGAAGGTTACGAGCAGTACTTC